Below, one T cell receptor beta chain is given with its context. Its antigen remains unknown. TCRdb used MiXCR to reprocess the 5' RACE reads, holding one entry per CDR3 protein. The profile covers 690,000 or so distinct CDR3 sequences, with around 8.3% appearing a single time and more than 0.75% taken by the ten largest. V lost 0 bases to trimming and J lost 9 bases, with 16 bases between them. Germline CDR1 is SGHRS and CDR2 is YFSETQ. This CDR3 spans 14 amino acids. The data are from a study of identical twins. Study-wide results and limits: For out-of-frame beta sequences, excess twin sharing was weaker. Cord blood beta clonotypes present at high abundance carried fewer insertions; no such pattern appeared in memory repertoires.

The same specimen was also included in a second study, on yellow fever vaccine responses in identical twins.

This clonotype was sampled from a woman under 30 in good health. The V gene is TRBV5-1, the J gene TRBJ2-7; no reliable D call. The sequencing input was PBMCs. CDR3 loop: CASSLGSPKVGQYF. In DNA form, the CDR3 reads TGCGCCAGCAGCTTGGGAAGCCCCAAGGTAGGGCAGTACTTC.